This record looks at one T cell receptor (beta chain) sequence and its context. Its antigen is still unknown. In the PCR, 60 Vbeta and 13 Jbeta primers were used. The repertoire was sequenced with immunoSEQ multiplex PCR; TCRdb's copy has only in-frame clones and lacks some. The data show approximately 260,000 clones, about 93% seen once. These data come from a study of cytomegalovirus exposure and HLA in healthy donors. Regarding the study as a whole: Most TCR sequences were seen very rarely across donors, but some public TCRs occurred in many. Analyzed later, most CMV-associated TCR beta chains appeared HLA-restricted.

Looked up from germline, CDR1 is MGHRA and CDR2 is YSYEKL. The V and J ends lost 4 bases and 5 bases, in that order; junction bases with no gene match: 6. The CDR3 loop spans 16 amino acids. The sequence came from a girl aged 2 to 9 in good health and CMV-seronegative. The chain has TRBV4-1 and TRBJ2-1; 12 nucleotides align to TRBD2. Sequenced: PBMCs. The CDR3 here is CASSRLTSGGNNEQFF. The CDR3 DNA is TGCGCCAGCAGCCGTTTGACTAGCGGGGGAAACAATGAGCAGTTCTTC.